By share of the sample, the clone carrying this TCR beta chain is medium-sized. Individually, TCR cDNA molecules were each labelled with a unique molecular identifier. Each CDR3 protein is one row after TCRdb ran MiXCR on the 5' RACE reads. The table includes thousands of distinct CDR3 sequences, less than 10% detected once. Time point noted: sample taken at primary tumor resection. Unsorted whole RNA samples from tumor, nontumor lung or frozen PBMC were sequenced. The donor group consisted of around 70 patients who had untreated, early-stage non-small cell lung cancer. The record originates from a study of spatial heterogeneity in lung cancer. Background on the study: Sequencing consistently turned up more beta-chain sequences than alpha-chain sequences.

The CDR3 loop spans 13 amino acids. V lost 0 bases and J lost 6, with 10 bases in between. In germline, CDR1 is SGDLS, CDR2 YYNGEE. Sequences were derived from PBMCs, sampled at surgery. The chain is built from TRBV9 and TRBJ2-7; D may be TRBD1 (7 bases). The sequence was obtained from a male donor with early-stage non-small cell lung cancer. The DNA of the CDR3 is TGTGCCAGCAGCGTAGGGCAGGGGGGCGAGCAGTACTTC. It specifies CASSVGQGGEQYF.